This T cell receptor (beta chain) was sequenced for a study of blood T cell repertoires in COVID-19. TCRdb keeps only in-frame clones here, not all; method: immunoSEQ multiplex PCR. The table shows tens of thousands of clones, with roughly 76% occurring only once. This TCR derives from a woman aged 80 or older with active or convalescent COVID-19. The sequencing sample was made of peripheral blood.

CDR3 DNA: TGTGCCAGCTCACCAGCAGGGGGCAATCAGCCCCAGCATTTT. Translated: CASSPAGGNQPQHF. The genes are TRBV18 and TRBJ1-5, with D possibly TRBD1 on 6 matching bases. The CDR3 consists of 14 residues. Germline CDR1 reads KGHSH; CDR2 reads LQKENI. The V gene lost 2 bases and the J gene lost 2 bases, with 7 bases spanning the gap.